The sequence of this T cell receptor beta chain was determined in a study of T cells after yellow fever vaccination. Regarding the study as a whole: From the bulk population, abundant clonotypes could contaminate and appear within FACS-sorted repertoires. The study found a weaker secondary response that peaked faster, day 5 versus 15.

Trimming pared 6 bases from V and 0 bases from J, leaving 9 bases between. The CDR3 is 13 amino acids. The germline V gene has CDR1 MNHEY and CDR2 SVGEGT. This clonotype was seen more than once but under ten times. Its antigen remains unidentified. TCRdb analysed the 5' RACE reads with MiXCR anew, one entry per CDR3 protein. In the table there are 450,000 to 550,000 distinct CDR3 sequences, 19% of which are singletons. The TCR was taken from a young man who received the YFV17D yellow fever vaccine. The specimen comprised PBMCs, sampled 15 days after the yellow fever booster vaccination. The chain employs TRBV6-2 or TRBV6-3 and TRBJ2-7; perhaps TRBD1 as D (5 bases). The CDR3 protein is CASRETASYEQYF. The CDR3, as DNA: TGTGCCAGCAGGGAGACAGCCTCCTACGAGCAGTACTTC.